The T cell receptor beta chain described here comes from a study of blood T cell repertoires in COVID-19. Study-level background: T cells, B-cell-depleted T cells, or PBMCs provided the cDNA or gDNA that served as material.

Original processing notes: Estimation of nucleated cell counts was performed using reference gene primer amplification. Repertoires were generated with immunoSEQ multiplex PCR, while TCRdb's copy carries only in-frame clones and drops some. Clonal size and the V and J genes are those of that table, whereas D and trimming came from the DNA. The sample comprises tens of thousands of clones, around 88% of which are singletons, and over 5% rests with the top ten. The V and J ends lost 4 bases and 6 bases respectively, with 18 bases between them. Germline loops: CDR1 MNHEY, CDR2 SVGAGI. The CDR3 is 15 residues long.

Sequencing was done on a sample of peripheral blood. This sequence joins TRBV6-5 and TRBJ1-1; no clear D gene. The receptor was derived from a man in his 60s with acute or convalescent COVID-19. CDR3 sequence: CASSSRGGRVSEAFF. The CDR3 DNA follows: TGTGCCAGCAGTTCCCGGGGAGGGAGGGTATCTGAAGCTTTCTTT.